This T cell receptor beta chain originates from a study of T cell repertoires and Cas9 in healthy adults (dated by TCRdb to the late 2010s). For the wider study: Within the CD4 and CD8 compartments, the researchers characterized SpCas9-reactive T cells in terms of multi-effector potency, cytotoxicity and lineage determination. The study examined preexisting T cell immunity against the Streptococcus pyogenes Cas9 nuclease (SpCas9) used in CRISPR gene editing.

Via the germline V gene, CDR1 is SGHTA and CDR2 FQGNSA. After removal of 1 base from V and 1 base from J, the junction retains 4 bases not matched to a gene. Including cysteine and phenylalanine, the CDR3 has 15 amino acids. CDR3 DNA is the only sequence kept; it has 45 bases, read in frame from the first base. In the case of this clone: Its antigen is still unknown. No quality values exist for individual bases; no much larger clone is one base distant.

Findings and caveats that apply to the study as a whole: In vitro, the proliferation and function of SpCas9-reactive effector T cells were reported to be mitigated by SpCas9-reactive regulatory T cells.

Healthy humans were used as donors in the study. Library preparation used the immunoSEQ multiplex PCR assay. TCRdb holds this immuneACCESS table with in-frame rearrangements only. Some clones are missing; in checked studies, unresolved V genes explain under half, and the rest has no known cause. For this sample there are tens of thousands of clones; 80% to 95% appear just once. The biggest ten clones account for 0.84% of the sample. Specimen: CD4+ effector T cells (CD127+, CD25-, CD137-, CD154-) from PBMCs; culture status not recorded. The clonotype was recovered from a human donor in good health. Rearrangement joined TRBV7-2 to TRBJ2-7; 7 bases in the junction line up with TRBD2. The CDR3 corresponds to CASSLGAGNSYEQYF. The sequenced DNA: TGTGCCAGCAGCTTAGGAGCGGGGAATTCCTACGAGCAGTACTTC.